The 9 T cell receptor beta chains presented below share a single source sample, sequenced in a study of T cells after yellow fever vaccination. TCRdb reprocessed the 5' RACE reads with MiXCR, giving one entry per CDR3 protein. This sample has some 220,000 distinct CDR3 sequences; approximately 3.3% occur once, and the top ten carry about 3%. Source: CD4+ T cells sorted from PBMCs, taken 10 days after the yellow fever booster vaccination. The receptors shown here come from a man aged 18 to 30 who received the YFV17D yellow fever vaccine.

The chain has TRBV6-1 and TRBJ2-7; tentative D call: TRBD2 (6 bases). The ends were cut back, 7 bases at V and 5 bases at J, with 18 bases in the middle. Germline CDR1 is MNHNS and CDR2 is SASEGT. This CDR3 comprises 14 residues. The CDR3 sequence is CASMRQGGTHEQYV. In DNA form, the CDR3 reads TGTGCCAGCATGAGGCAGGGAGGTACCCACGAGCAGTACGTC.

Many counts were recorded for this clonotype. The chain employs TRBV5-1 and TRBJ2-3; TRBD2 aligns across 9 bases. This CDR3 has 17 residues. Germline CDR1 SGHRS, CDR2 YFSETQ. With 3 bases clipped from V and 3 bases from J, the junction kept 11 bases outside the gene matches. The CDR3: CASSSRDSGGPTDTQYF. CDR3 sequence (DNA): TGCGCCAGCAGCTCTCGGGATAGCGGGGGACCAACAGATACGCAGTATTTT.

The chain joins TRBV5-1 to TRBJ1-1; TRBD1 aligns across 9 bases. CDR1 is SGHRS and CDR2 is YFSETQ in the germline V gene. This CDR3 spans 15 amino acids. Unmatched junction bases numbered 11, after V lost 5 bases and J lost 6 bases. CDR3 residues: CASRGSVRDRAEAFF. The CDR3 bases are TGCGCCAGCAGGGGTTCAGTCCGGGACAGGGCTGAAGCTTTCTTT.

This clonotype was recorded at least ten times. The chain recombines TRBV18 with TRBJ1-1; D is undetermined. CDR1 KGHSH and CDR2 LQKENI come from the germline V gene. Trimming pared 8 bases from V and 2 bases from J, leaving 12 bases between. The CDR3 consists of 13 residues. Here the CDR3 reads CASSSQANTEAFF. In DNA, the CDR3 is TGTGCCAGCAGCTCGCAGGCTAACACTGAAGCTTTCTTT.

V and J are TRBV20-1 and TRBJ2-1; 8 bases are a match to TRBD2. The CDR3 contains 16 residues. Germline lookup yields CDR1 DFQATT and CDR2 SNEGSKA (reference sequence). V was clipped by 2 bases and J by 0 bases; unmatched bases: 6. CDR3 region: CSARSLSGGSYNEQFF. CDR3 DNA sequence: TGCAGTGCTAGATCACTAAGCGGGGGCTCCTACAATGAGCAGTTCTTC.

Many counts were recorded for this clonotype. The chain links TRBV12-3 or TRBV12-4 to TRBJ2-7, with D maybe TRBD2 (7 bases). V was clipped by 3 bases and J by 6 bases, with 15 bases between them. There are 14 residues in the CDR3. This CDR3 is CASSLGRGWTEQYF. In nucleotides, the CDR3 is TGTGCCAGCAGTTTGGGGAGGGGGTGGACCGAGCAGTACTTC.

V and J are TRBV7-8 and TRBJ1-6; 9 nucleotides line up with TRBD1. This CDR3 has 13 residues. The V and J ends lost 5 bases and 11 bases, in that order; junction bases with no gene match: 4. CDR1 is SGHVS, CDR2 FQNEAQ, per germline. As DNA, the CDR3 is TGTGCCAGCAGCCAAGGACAGGGGCCACCCCTCCACTTT. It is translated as CASSQGQGPPLHF.

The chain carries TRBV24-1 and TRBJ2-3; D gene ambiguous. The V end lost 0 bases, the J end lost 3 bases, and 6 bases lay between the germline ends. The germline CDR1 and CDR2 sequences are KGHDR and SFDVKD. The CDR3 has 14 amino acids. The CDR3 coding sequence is TGTGCCACCAGTGATTTGGGGCAGACAGATACGCAGTATTTT. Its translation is CATSDLGQTDTQYF.

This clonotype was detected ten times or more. Written as DNA, the CDR3 is TGTGCCAGCAGTTTGTTAGCGGAAGAGACCCAGTACTTC. Translated: CASSLLAEETQYF. The chain employs TRBV12-3 or TRBV12-4 and TRBJ2-5, with D possibly being TRBD2 (6 bases). V lost 3 bases and J 3 bases, leaving 8 bases between the germline ends. This CDR3 region has 13 residues.